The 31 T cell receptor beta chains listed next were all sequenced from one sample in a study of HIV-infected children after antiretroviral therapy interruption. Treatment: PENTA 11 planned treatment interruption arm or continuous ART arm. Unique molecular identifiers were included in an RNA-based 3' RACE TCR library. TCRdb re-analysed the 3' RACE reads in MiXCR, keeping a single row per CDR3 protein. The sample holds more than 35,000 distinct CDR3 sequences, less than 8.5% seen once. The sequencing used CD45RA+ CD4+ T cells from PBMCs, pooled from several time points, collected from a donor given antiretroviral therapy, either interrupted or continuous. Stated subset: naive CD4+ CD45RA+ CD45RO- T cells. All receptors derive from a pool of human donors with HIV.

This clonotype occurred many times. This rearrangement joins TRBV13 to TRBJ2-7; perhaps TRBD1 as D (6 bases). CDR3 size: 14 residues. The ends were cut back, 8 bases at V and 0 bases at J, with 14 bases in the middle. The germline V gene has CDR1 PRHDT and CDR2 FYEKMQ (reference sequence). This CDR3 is CASGRGSGSYEQYF. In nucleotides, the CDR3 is TGTGCCAGCGGTAGGGGGTCTGGCTCCTACGAGCAGTACTTC.

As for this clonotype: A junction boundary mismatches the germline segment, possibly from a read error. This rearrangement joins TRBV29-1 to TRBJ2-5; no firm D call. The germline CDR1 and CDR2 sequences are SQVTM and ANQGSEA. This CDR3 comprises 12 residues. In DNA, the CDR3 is TGCAGCGTTGTCCTACCACAAGAGGCCCAGTACTTC. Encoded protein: CSVVLPQEAQYF.

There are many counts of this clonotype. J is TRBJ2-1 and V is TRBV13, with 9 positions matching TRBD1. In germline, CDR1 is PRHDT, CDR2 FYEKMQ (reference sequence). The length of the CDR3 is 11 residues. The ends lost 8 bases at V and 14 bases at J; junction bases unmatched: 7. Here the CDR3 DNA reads TGTGCCAGCTCTCTTACAGGGGGCAAGTTCTTC. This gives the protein CASSLTGGKFF.

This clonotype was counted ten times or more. The CDR3 loop is CASSSRTGWNQPQHF. The CDR3 DNA reads as TGTGCCAGCAGTTCTAGGACAGGGTGGAATCAGCCCCAGCATTTT. This chain uses TRBV2 with TRBJ1-5, with 8 bases fitting TRBD1. V lost 5 bases, J lost 4 bases, and 7 bases stayed unmatched. Germline lookup yields CDR1 SNHLY and CDR2 FYNNEI. The CDR3 length is 15 residues. The full variable domain, its missing parts supplied by reference TRBV2 and TRBJ1-5, is EPEVTQTPSHQVTQMGQEVILRCVPISNHLYFYWYRQILGQKVEFLVSFYNNEISEKSEIFDDQFSVERPDGSNFTLKIRSTKLEDSAMYFCASSSRTGWNQPQHFGDGTRLSIL.

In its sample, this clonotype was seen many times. The CDR3 DNA follows: TGTGCCAGCAGCCTAGGAGACATACTTATCCAAGAGACCCAGTACTTC. It specifies CASSLGDILIQETQYF. V usage is TRBV11-2 and J usage is TRBJ2-5, with D uncertain. CDR3 length: 16 residues. Trimming removed 5 bases from V and 1 base from J, with 17 bases in between. Germline V CDR1 and CDR2: SGHAT, FQNNGV. The variable domain in full, with the rest retrieved from reference TRBV11-2 and TRBJ2-5, is EAGVAQSPRYKIIEKRQSVAFWCNPISGHATLYWYQQILGQGPKLLIQFQNNGVVDDSQLPKDRFSAERLKGVDSTLKIQPAKLEDSAVYLCASSLGDILIQETQYFGPGTRLLVL.

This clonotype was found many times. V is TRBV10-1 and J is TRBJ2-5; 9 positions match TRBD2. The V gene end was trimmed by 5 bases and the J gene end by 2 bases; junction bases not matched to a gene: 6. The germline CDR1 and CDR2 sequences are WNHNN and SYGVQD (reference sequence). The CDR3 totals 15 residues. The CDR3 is CASSNTLAGQETQYF. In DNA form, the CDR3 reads TGCGCCAGCAGTAACACCCTAGCGGGGCAAGAGACCCAGTACTTC.

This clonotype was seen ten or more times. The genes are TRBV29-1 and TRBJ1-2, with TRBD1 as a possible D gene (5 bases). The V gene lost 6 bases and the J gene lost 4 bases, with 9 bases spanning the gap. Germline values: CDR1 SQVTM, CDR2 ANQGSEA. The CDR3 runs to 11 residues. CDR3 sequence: CSVGDFYGYTF. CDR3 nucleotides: TGCAGCGTGGGGGACTTCTATGGCTACACCTTC. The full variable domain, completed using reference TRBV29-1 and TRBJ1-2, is SAVISQKPSRDICQRGTSLTIQCQVDSQVTMMFWYRQQPGQSLTLIATANQGSEATYESGFVIDKFPISRPNLTFSTLTVSNMSPEDSSIYLCSVGDFYGYTFGSGTRLTVV.

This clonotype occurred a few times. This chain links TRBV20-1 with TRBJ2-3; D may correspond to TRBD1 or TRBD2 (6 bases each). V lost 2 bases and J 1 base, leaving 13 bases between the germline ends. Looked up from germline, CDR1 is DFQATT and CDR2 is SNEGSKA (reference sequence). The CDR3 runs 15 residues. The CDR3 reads CSARRGVDGTDTQYF. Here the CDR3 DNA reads TGCAGTGCTAGAAGGGGGGTCGATGGCACAGATACGCAGTATTTT.

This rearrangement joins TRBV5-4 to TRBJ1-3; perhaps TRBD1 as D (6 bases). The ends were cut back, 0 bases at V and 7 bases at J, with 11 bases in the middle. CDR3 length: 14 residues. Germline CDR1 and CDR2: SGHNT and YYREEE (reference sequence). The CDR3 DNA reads TGTGCCAGCAGCTTGGCAGGAGGACAGAACACCATATATTTT. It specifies CASSLAGGQNTIYF.

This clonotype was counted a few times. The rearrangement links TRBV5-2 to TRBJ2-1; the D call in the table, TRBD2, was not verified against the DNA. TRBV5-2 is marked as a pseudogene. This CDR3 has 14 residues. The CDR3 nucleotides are TGTGCCAGCGAGTTGAACTCCCTCGTCGATGAGCAGTTCTTC. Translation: CASELNSLVDEQFF.

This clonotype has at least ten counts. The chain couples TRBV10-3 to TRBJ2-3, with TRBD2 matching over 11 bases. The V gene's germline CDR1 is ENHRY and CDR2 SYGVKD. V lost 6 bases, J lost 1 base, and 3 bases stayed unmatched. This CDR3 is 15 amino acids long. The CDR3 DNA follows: TGTGCCATCAGCGCGACTAGCGGGGGCACAGATACGCAGTATTTT. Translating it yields CAISATSGGTDTQYF.

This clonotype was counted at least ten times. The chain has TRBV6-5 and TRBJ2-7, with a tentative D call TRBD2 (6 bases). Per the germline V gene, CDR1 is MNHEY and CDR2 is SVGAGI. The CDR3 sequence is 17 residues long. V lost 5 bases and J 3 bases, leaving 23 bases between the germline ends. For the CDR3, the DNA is TGTGCCAGCAGTCAGCGTCCGCTCGGGAGAAGTAACTACGAGCAGTACTTC. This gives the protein CASSQRPLGRSNYEQYF.

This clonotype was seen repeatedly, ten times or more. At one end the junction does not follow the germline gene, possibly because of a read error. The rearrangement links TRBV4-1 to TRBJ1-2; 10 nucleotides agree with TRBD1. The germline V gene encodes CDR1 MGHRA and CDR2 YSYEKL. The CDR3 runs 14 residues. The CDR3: CASSQETGGSDYTF. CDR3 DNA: TGTGCCAGCAGCCAAGAGACAGGGGGCTCCGACTACACCTTC.

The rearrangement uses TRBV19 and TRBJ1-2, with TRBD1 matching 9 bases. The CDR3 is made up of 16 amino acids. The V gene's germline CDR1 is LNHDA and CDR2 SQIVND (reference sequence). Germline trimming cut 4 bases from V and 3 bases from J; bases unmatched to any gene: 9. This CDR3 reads CASSRTPGQGYYGYTF. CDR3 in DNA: TGTGCCAGTAGTAGAACTCCGGGACAGGGCTACTATGGCTACACCTTC.

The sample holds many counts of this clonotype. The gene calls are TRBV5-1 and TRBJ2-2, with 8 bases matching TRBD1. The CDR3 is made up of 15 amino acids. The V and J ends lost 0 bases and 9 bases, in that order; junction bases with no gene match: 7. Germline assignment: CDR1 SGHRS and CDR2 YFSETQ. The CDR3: CASSLGQGTGRELFF. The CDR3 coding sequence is TGCGCCAGCAGCTTGGGACAGGGGACCGGCCGGGAGCTGTTTTTT.

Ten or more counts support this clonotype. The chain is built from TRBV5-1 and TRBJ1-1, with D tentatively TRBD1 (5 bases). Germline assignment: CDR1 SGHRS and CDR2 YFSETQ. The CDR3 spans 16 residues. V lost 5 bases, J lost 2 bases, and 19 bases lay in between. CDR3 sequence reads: CASSQGRGFGNTEAFF. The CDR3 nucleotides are TGCGCCAGCAGTCAGGGTAGGGGATTTGGAAACACTGAAGCTTTCTTT. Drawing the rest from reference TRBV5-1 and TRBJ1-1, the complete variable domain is KAGVTQTPRYLIKTRGQQVTLSCSPISGHRSVSWYQQTPGQGLQFLFEYFSETQRNKGNFPGRFSGRQFSNSRSEMNVSTLELGDSALYLCASSQGRGFGNTEAFFGQGTRLTVV.

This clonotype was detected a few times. In nucleotides, the CDR3 is TGCGCCAGCACCCTAAACCAGGGATCCTCCTACAATGAGCAGTTCTTC. Translating gives CASTLNQGSSYNEQFF. J is TRBJ2-1 and V is TRBV10-2, with a weak D call TRBD1 (5 bases). The V and J ends lost 7 bases and 0 bases respectively, with 16 bases between them. Germline loops: CDR1 WSHSY, CDR2 SAAADI. The CDR3 runs 16 residues.

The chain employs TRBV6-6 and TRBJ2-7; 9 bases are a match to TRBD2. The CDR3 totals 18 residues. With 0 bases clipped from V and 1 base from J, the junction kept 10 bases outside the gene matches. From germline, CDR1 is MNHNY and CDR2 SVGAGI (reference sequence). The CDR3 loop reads CASSYSSSTSGPSYEQYF. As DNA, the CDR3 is TGTGCCAGCAGTTACTCTTCGTCTACTAGCGGGCCTTCCTACGAGCAGTACTTC.

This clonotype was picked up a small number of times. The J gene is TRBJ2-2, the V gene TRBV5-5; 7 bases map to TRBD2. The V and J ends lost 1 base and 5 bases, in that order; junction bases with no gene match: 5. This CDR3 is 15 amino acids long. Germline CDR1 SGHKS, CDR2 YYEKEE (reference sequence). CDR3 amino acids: CASSLQAGLTGELFF. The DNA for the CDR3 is TGTGCCAGCAGCTTGCAAGCGGGGTTAACCGGGGAGCTGTTTTTT.

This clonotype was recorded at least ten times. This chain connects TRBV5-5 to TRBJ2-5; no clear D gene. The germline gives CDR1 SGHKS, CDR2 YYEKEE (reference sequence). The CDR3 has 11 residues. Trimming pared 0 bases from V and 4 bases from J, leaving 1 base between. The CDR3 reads CASSLAETQYF. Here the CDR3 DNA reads TGTGCCAGCAGCTTGGCAGAGACCCAGTACTTC.

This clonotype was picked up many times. Written as DNA, the CDR3 is TGCGCCAGCAGCTTGGATCGGGGGTCCATCTACGAGCAGTACTTC. The encoded protein is CASSLDRGSIYEQYF. The V and J genes are TRBV5-1 and TRBJ2-7, with D perhaps TRBD2 (6 bases). Germline loops: CDR1 SGHRS, CDR2 YFSETQ. The CDR3 covers 15 residues. Trimming shortened V by 0 bases and J by 3 bases, and 13 bases separated the two germline ends.

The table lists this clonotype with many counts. The chain's CDR3 is CASSESNYEQYF. The CDR3 region has the DNA TGCGCCAGCAGTGAGTCAAACTACGAGCAGTACTTC. The chain couples TRBV10-2 to TRBJ2-7; D is unclear. Per germline, CDR1 WSHSY and CDR2 SAAADI. This CDR3 comprises 12 residues. Trimming shortened V by 0 bases and J by 3 bases, and 3 bases separated the two germline ends.

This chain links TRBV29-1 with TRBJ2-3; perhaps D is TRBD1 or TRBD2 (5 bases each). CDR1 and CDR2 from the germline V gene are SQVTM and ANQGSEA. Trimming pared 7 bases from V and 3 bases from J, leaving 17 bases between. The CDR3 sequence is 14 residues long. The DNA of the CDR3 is TGCAGCGCCGATACGGGACCCCAAACAGATACGCAGTATTTT. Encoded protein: CSADTGPQTDTQYF.

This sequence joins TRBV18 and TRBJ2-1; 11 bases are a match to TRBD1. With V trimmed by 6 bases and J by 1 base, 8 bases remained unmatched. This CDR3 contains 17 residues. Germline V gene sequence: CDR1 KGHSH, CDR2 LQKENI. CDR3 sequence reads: CASSRRTGGQSYNEQFF. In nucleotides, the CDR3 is TGTGCCAGCTCCCGACGGACAGGGGGCCAGTCCTACAATGAGCAGTTCTTC.

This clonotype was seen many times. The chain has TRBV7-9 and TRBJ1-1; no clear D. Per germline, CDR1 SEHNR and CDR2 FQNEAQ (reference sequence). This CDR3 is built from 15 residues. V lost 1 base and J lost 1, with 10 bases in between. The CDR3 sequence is CASSLDGGTNTEAFF. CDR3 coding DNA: TGTGCCAGCAGCTTAGACGGCGGAACGAACACTGAAGCTTTCTTT.

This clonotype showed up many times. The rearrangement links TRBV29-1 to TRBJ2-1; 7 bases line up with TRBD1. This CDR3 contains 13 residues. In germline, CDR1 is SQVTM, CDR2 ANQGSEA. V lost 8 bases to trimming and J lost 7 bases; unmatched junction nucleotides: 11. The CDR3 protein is CSLGTAVGNEQFF. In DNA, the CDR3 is TGCAGCCTCGGGACAGCGGTGGGAAATGAGCAGTTCTTC.

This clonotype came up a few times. The CDR3 is CSARPPGAGGANVLTF. CDR3 in DNA: TGCAGTGCTAGACCGCCTGGGGCGGGAGGGGCCAACGTCCTGACTTTC. This sequence joins TRBV20-1 and TRBJ2-6; tentatively, D is TRBD2 (6 bases). Trimming shortened V by 2 bases and J by 4 bases, and 15 bases separated the two germline ends. The germline V gene has CDR1 DFQATT and CDR2 SNEGSKA (reference sequence). This CDR3 is built from 16 residues.

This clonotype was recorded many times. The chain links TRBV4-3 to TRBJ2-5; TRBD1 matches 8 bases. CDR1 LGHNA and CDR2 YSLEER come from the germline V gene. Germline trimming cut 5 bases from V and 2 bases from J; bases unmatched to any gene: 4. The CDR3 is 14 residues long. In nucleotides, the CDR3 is TGCGCCAGCAGCGAAAGACAGGGGCAAGAGACCCAGTACTTC. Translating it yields CASSERQGQETQYF.

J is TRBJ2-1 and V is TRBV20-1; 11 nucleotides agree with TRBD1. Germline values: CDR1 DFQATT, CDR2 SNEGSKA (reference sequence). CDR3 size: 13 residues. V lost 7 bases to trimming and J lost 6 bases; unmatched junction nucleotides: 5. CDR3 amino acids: CSGGTGGSNEQFF. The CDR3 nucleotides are TGCAGTGGTGGGACAGGGGGGTCCAATGAGCAGTTCTTC.

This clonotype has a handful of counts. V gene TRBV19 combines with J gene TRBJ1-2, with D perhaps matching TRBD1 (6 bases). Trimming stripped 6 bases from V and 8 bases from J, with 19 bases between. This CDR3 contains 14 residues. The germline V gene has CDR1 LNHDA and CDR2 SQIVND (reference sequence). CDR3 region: CASRTLNREGGYTF. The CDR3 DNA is TGTGCCAGTAGGACCCTCAACAGGGAAGGAGGCTACACCTTC.

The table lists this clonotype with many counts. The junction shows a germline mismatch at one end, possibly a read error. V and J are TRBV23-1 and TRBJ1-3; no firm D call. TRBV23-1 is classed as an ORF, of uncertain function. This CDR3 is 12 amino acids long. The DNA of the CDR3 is TGTGCCAGCAGTCCCGATGGAAATACGCTCTATTTT. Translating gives CASSPDGNTLYF.